This T cell receptor beta chain was obtained from a study of cytomegalovirus exposure and HLA in healthy donors. A remark on this clone: Its target is not known.

Overall study results and limits: The study recorded 150 to 200 TCR beta chains that were cytomegalovirus-associated.

Libraries were prepared by immunoSEQ multiplex PCR; TCRdb keeps only in-frame clonotypes and omits some of them. Of tens of thousands of clones in the sample, over 95% were seen once. The CDR3 extends over 14 amino acids. V lost 4 bases, J lost 6 bases, and 15 bases lay in between. The germline CDR1 and CDR2 sequences are MNHEY and SVGAGI. Sequenced: PBMCs. The V gene is TRBV6-5, the J gene TRBJ1-1; possible D gene TRBD1, 5 bases. This clonotype was obtained from a woman aged 18-29 years in good health and CMV-seropositive. The CDR3 DNA is TGTGCCAGCAGTTTTGAGGCAGGGCCCGCTGAAGCTTTCTTT. This sequence encodes CASSFEAGPAEAFF.